These 30 T cell receptor beta chains originate from one sample sequenced in a study of neurological immune-mediated disorders. TCRdb reprocessed the 5' RACE reads via MiXCR and lists one record per CDR3 protein. The data contain more than 70,000 distinct CDR3 sequences, about a sixth of them singletons. The sequenced sample was PBMCs. Source of these receptors: a woman in her forties in good health.

The chain couples TRBV7-9 to TRBJ2-5; 9 positions match TRBD1. Germline-derived CDR1 and CDR2 are SEHNR and FQNEAQ (reference sequence). CDR3 length: 14 residues. Losses at the gene ends were 4 bases for V and 3 bases for J; bases not matched to a gene: 3. The CDR3 spells CASSSWDREETQYF. The CDR3 bases are TGTGCCAGCAGCTCATGGGACAGGGAAGAGACCCAGTACTTC. Full variable domain (rest looked up from reference TRBV7-9 and TRBJ2-5): DTGVSQNPRHKITKRGQNVTFRCDPISEHNRLYWYRQTLGQGPEFLTYFQNEAQLEKSRLLSDRFSAERPKGSFSTLEIQRTEQGDSAMYLCASSSWDREETQYFGPGTRLLVL.

This clonotype was seen at least ten times. This chain joins TRBV20-1 and TRBJ2-7; perhaps TRBD2 as D (5 bases). V lost 3 bases and J lost 3, with 9 bases in between. Per the germline V gene, CDR1 is DFQATT and CDR2 is SNEGSKA (reference sequence). CDR3 length: 12 amino acids. This chain's CDR3 is CSARGSDYEQYV. The DNA of the CDR3 is TGCAGTGCTAGGGGGAGTGACTACGAGCAGTACGTC.

In its sample, this clonotype was seen many times. The rearrangement uses TRBV4-2 and TRBJ2-3; no definite D call. Germline CDR1 is LGHNA and CDR2 is YNFKEQ. Trimming removed 1 base at V and 5 bases at J, with 4 bases between. CDR3 length: 12 amino acids. CDR3 bases: TGTGCCAGCAGCCAAGGGGGAGATACGCAGTATTTT. Protein: CASSQGGDTQYF.

About this clonotype itself: This clone may be a read error of a much larger clone one base away. The chain employs TRBV29-1 and TRBJ1-1; D is ambiguous. Trimming cost V 5 bases and J 2 bases, with 15 bases left between them. CDR1 is SQVTM, CDR2 ANQGSEA, per germline. There are 14 residues in the CDR3. The CDR3 DNA reads TGCAGCGTTCAAACTCATAGAATCAACACTGAAGCTTTCTTT. This translates into CSVQTHRINTEAFF.

This clonotype was detected ten times or more. The gene calls are TRBV24-1 and TRBJ2-1; D gene unclear. Trimming took 4 bases from V and 5 from J, leaving 5 bases between them. Germline V gene data show CDR1 as KGHDR and CDR2 as SFDVKD. This CDR3 has 12 residues. The CDR3 loop reads CATSDQDNEQFF. Here the CDR3 DNA reads TGTGCCACCAGTGACCAAGACAATGAGCAGTTCTTC.

The rearrangement links TRBV6-6 to TRBJ2-7, with D maybe TRBD1 (5 bases). This CDR3 has 14 residues. Per the germline V gene, CDR1 is MNHNY and CDR2 is SVGAGI (reference sequence). V shed 6 bases and J shed 3 bases, with 15 bases lying between them. CDR3 loop: CASRPDPQGYEQYF. DNA for the CDR3: TGTGCCAGCAGGCCCGACCCCCAGGGCTACGAGCAGTACTTC.

This clonotype was seen repeatedly, ten times or more. V is TRBV5-6 and J is TRBJ1-3; 10 nucleotides line up with TRBD1. Germline V gives CDR1 SGHDT, CDR2 YYEEEE. Unmatched junction bases numbered 12, after V lost 1 base and J lost 2 bases. CDR3 length equals 19 residues. Here the CDR3 reads CASSLRRQGARTAGNTIYF. The CDR3 nucleotides read TGTGCCAGCAGCTTGAGGCGACAGGGGGCGCGAACTGCTGGAAACACCATATATTTT. Looking up the rest from reference TRBV5-6 and TRBJ1-3 gives the full variable domain: DAGVTQSPTHLIKTRGQQVTLRCSPKSGHDTVSWYQQALGQGPQFIFQYYEEEERQRGNFPDRFSGHQFPNYSSELNVNALLLGDSALYLCASSLRRQGARTAGNTIYFGEGSWLTVV.

This clonotype was recorded many times. The genes are TRBV7-2 and TRBJ2-7, with D possibly being TRBD2 (6 bases). V shed 3 bases and J shed 3 bases, with 9 bases lying between them. The CDR3 extends over 13 amino acids. Germline CDR1 is SGHTA and CDR2 is FQGNSA. CDR3: CASSFGGRYEQYF. The CDR3 bases are TGTGCCAGCAGCTTCGGGGGACGCTACGAGCAGTACTTC.

This clonotype was observed at least ten times. The chain links TRBV29-1 to TRBJ2-3; 9 positions agree with TRBD2. V lost 4 bases, J lost 4 bases, and 6 bases stayed unmatched. The V gene's germline CDR1 is SQVTM and CDR2 ANQGSEA. There are 14 residues in the CDR3. In nucleotides, the CDR3 is TGCAGCGTTGGTGGCGGGGGGGCGGCAGATACGCAGTATTTT. It codes for CSVGGGGAADTQYF.

V is TRBV19 and J is TRBJ2-4; no clear D gene. CDR1 is LNHDA, CDR2 SQIVND, per germline (reference sequence). This CDR3 has 16 amino acids. V lost 5 bases and J 1 base, leaving 15 bases between the germline ends. In DNA form, the CDR3 reads TGTGCCAGTAGTCCTCGGGTGGGAAAGGCCAAAAACATTCAGTACTTC. Residues: CASSPRVGKAKNIQYF.

This clonotype was seen at least ten times. V is TRBV5-1 and J is TRBJ1-2; D is perhaps TRBD1 (6 bases). The CDR3 has 14 amino acids. Trimming removed 0 bases at V and 4 bases at J, with 10 bases between. Germline V gives CDR1 SGHRS, CDR2 YFSETQ. The CDR3 DNA sequence: TGCGCCAGCAGCTTGGAGGGGGTTCCCTATGGCTACACCTTC. Protein sequence: CASSLEGVPYGYTF.

The table lists this clonotype with many counts. CDR3 protein: CASSTRLQGTPHPGGYTF. The CDR3 DNA sequence: TGTGCCAGCAGCACACGCCTACAAGGGACGCCCCACCCGGGTGGCTACACCTTC. V and J are TRBV27 and TRBJ1-2; D is possibly TRBD1 (5 bases). The V gene's germline CDR1 is MNHEY and CDR2 SMNVEV (reference sequence). The V gene lost 6 bases and the J gene lost 7 bases, with 30 bases spanning the gap. CDR3 size: 18 residues.

A few counts support this clonotype. This chain links TRBV5-5 with TRBJ1-5; 9 bases are a match to TRBD1. Trimming at V came to 4 bases and at J to 5 bases, leaving 7 bases not matched to a gene. The CDR3 sequence is 15 residues long. Germline-derived CDR1 and CDR2 are SGHKS and YYEKEE (reference sequence). This chain's CDR3 is CASSPTGTGYQPQHF. CDR3 sequence (DNA): TGTGCCAGCAGCCCCACCGGGACAGGGTATCAGCCCCAGCATTTT.

The genes are TRBV5-5 and TRBJ2-5; 15 positions match TRBD2. J lost 5 bases, V lost 3 bases, and 5 bases had no gene match. Germline CDR1 SGHKS, CDR2 YYEKEE (reference sequence). This CDR3 spans 16 amino acids. The CDR3 bases are TGTGCCAGCAGCTGGTGGACTAGCGGGGGGGCGGAGACCCAGTACTTC. Its translation is CASSWWTSGGAETQYF.

This clonotype showed up many times. The chain uses TRBV6-6 and TRBJ1-2, with 11 bases that match TRBD1. The germline CDR1 and CDR2 sequences are MNHNY and SVGAGI (reference sequence). This CDR3 has 15 residues. The junction had 10 bases not matched to a gene; V was cut back by 6 bases and J by 7 bases. The CDR3 coding sequence is TGTGCCAGCAGGGAAGGGGGGACAGGGGGGTTTGGCTACACCTTC. Translation gives CASREGGTGGFGYTF.

This clonotype was counted ten times or more. The chain combines TRBV14 with TRBJ2-3, with 10 positions matching TRBD2. This CDR3 contains 16 residues. Germline V gene data show CDR1 as SGHDN and CDR2 as FVKESK. V shed 5 bases and J 0 bases; nucleotides not matched to a gene: 5. CDR3 residues: CASSKPGLASTDTQYF. The DNA for the CDR3 is TGTGCCAGCAGCAAACCGGGACTAGCGAGCACAGATACGCAGTATTTT.

There are many counts of this clonotype. This clone may be a read error of a much larger clone one base away. The chain is built from TRBV7-2 and TRBJ2-1; the D is unclear. Germline-derived CDR1 and CDR2 are SGHTA and FQGNSA. CDR3 length: 13 residues. The CDR3: CVSSLGNYNEQFF. The DNA for the CDR3 is TGTGTCAGCAGCCTCGGCAATTACAATGAGCAGTTCTTC.

On this clonotype: At one end the junction does not follow the germline gene, possibly because of a read error. V gene TRBV6-4 combines with J gene TRBJ2-1, with no clear D. This CDR3 contains 13 residues. Germline-derived CDR1 and CDR2 are MRHNA and SNTAGT. CDR3 region: CDSREKVNNEQFF. The CDR3 DNA sequence: TGTGACAGCAGAGAAAAAGTAAACAATGAGCAGTTCTTC.

There are many counts of this clonotype. The V call is TRBV27, the J call TRBJ1-2; 8 bases agree with TRBD1. The J segment lost 4 bases and the V segment lost 8 bases, leaving 9 bases of the junction unmatched. This CDR3 has 14 residues. In germline, CDR1 is MNHEY, CDR2 SMNVEV (reference sequence). CDR3 bases: TGTGCCAGCTGTGGGGCAGGGGGCTGCTATGGCTACACCTTC. As protein: CASCGAGGCYGYTF.

Here the CDR3 reads CASSLGQGAPIYGYTF. In DNA, the CDR3 is TGCGCCAGCAGCTTGGGACAGGGGGCTCCAATCTATGGCTACACCTTC. The gene calls are TRBV5-1 and TRBJ1-2; TRBD1 matches at 10 bases. The CDR3 is 16 residues long. Trimming removed 0 bases from V and 4 bases from J; junction bases left unmatched: 6. In germline, CDR1 is SGHRS, CDR2 YFSETQ.

This clonotype was counted many times. The rearrangement uses TRBV10-3 and TRBJ1-6; a possible D gene is TRBD1 (5 bases). V lost 8 bases, J lost 4 bases, and 18 bases lay in between. Germline CDR1 and CDR2: ENHRY and SYGVKD. The CDR3 totals 16 residues. The CDR3 loop reads CAIGQTESRYNSPLHF. In DNA form, the CDR3 reads TGTGCCATCGGCCAGACAGAAAGTCGTTATAATTCACCCCTCCACTTT.

This clonotype was counted ten times or more. The chain couples TRBV4-3 to TRBJ1-6, with D maybe TRBD1 (6 bases). Trimming removed 0 bases at V and 10 bases at J, with 13 bases between. The length of the CDR3 is 15 residues. CDR1 is LGHNA, CDR2 YSLEER, per germline. CDR3 coding DNA: TGCGCCAGCAGCCAAGATTGGGGGCAAGGATCACCCCTCCACTTT. As protein: CASSQDWGQGSPLHF.

In its sample, this clonotype was seen many times. The chain couples TRBV29-1 to TRBJ1-1; D not resolved. The V gene lost 6 bases and the J gene lost 0 bases, with 14 bases spanning the gap. The CDR3 length is 14 residues. CDR1 SQVTM and CDR2 ANQGSEA come from the germline V gene. In DNA, the CDR3 is TGCAGCGTAGTAAATGGGGAAATGAACACTGAAGCTTTCTTT. Translating it yields CSVVNGEMNTEAFF.

This clonotype came up many times. This rearrangement joins TRBV12-3 or TRBV12-4 to TRBJ1-2; D not certain. CDR3 size: 14 residues. The V and J ends lost 5 bases and 4 bases respectively, with 14 bases between them. The CDR3: CASSSGGLSYGYTF. The CDR3 DNA reads TGTGCCAGCAGTAGTGGCGGACTGAGCTATGGCTACACCTTC.

This chain connects TRBV5-1 to TRBJ2-7; 7 nucleotides agree with TRBD1. V was pared by 3 bases and J by 6 bases, with 9 bases of the junction left unmatched. CDR3 length: 14 amino acids. Germline V gives CDR1 SGHRS, CDR2 YFSETQ. The CDR3 here is CASSSRQGFSEQYF. The CDR3 nucleotides are TGCGCCAGCAGCTCGAGACAGGGTTTCTCCGAGCAGTACTTC.

At least ten counts were recorded for this clonotype. This chain links TRBV20-1 with TRBJ1-2; D gene ambiguous. CDR1 is DFQATT, CDR2 SNEGSKA, per germline (reference sequence). The V end lost 2 bases, the J end lost 6 bases, and 7 bases lay between the germline ends. The CDR3 has 11 residues. CDR3 DNA sequence: TGCAGTGCTAGATCGGGGAATGGCTACACCTTC. This sequence encodes CSARSGNGYTF.

This clonotype appeared many times. This chain joins TRBV4-3 and TRBJ1-2, with D perhaps matching TRBD1 (5 bases). CDR1 is LGHNA and CDR2 is YSLEER in the germline V gene. This CDR3 is 16 amino acids long. Trimming shortened V by 1 base and J by 8 bases, and 20 bases separated the two germline ends. The CDR3 region is CASSQVQSPTAYGYTF. In nucleotides, the CDR3 is TGCGCCAGCAGCCAAGTTCAGTCACCGACAGCTTACGGCTACACCTTC.

Points on this clonotype: No conserved phenylalanine or tryptophan ends this CDR3, so it is likely a read error. No DNA is shown, since the ends of the CDR3 on it are uncertain; the CDR3 is the one TCRdb lists. This chain uses TRBV7-9 with TRBJ2-5; the table calls TRBD1, which could not be checked here. Looked up from germline, CDR1 is SEHNR and CDR2 is FQNEAQ (reference sequence). The CDR3 spans 13 residues, counting both ends. This chain's CDR3 is CASSFSGDRFSLL.

There are many counts of this clonotype. In DNA, the CDR3 is TGTGCCTGGAGTGTAGGGACTTATTCCACAGATACGCAGTATTTT. This gives the protein CAWSVGTYSTDTQYF. The chain couples TRBV30 to TRBJ2-3; perhaps TRBD2 as D (6 bases). The CDR3 covers 15 residues. The V and J ends lost 0 bases and 2 bases respectively, with 12 bases between them. The germline CDR1 and CDR2 sequences are GTSNPN and SVGIG (reference sequence).

This clonotype showed up many times. The V and J genes are TRBV20-1 and TRBJ2-3; D may be TRBD2 (7 bases). V shed 8 bases and J shed 1 base, with 16 bases lying between them. The CDR3 extends over 14 amino acids. CDR1 is DFQATT and CDR2 is SNEGSKA in the germline V gene (reference sequence). Here the CDR3 reads CSTLGGRRTDTQYF. The DNA of the CDR3 is TGCAGTACCTTGGGGGGGCGGCGCACAGATACGCAGTATTTT.